The source of this T cell receptor (beta chain) is a study of tumor-infiltrating lymphocytes in primary liver carcinoma. Across the study: Every sample contained roughly 3.65 to 8 million productive TCRbeta reads, and these numbers were similar from one tissue type to another.

The germline V gene encodes CDR1 MNHEY and CDR2 SVGEGT. This CDR3 region has 14 residues. V lost 7 bases and J 0 bases, leaving 10 bases between the germline ends. Total RNA (approximately 500 ng) served as template for TCR beta cDNA synthesis primed by a constant-region primer. Slightly modified ARM-PCR with three nested multiplex PCR rounds yielded TCR beta libraries. The first two PCR rounds, around 10 cycles each, used TRBV1-TRBV30 forward primers and a C-beta reverse primer. MiXCR, applied by TCRdb to the multiplex PCR reads, yields one record per CDR3 protein. The sample yields some 180,000 distinct CDR3 sequences, 50% to 75% seen once. Unsorted whole blood supplied the RNA, and germline DNA was extracted too.

Sequencing was carried out using peripheral blood. The chain combines TRBV6-2 or TRBV6-3 with TRBJ1-5; no clear D. This clonotype was obtained from a man aged 35 to 55 with primary liver carcinoma and hepatitis B virus infection. The CDR3 DNA reads TGTGCCAGCAAAGCCTTGAGTAGCAATCAGCCCCAGCATTTT. Its protein product is CASKALSSNQPQHF.